This T cell receptor (beta chain) was identified in a study of regulatory T cells in long-lasting Graves disease. Overall study findings and caveats: Peripheral blood, not thyroid tissue, was the sole material studied. TRBV28, TRBJ1-2 and TRBJ2-5 emerged as the favored segments in persistent disease.

Germline V gene lookup returns CDR1 GTSNPN and CDR2 SVGIG (reference sequence). The length of the CDR3 is 15 residues. V shed 6 bases, J shed 2 bases, and the junction held 9 bases outside the gene matches. CDR3-region Arm-PCR and iRepertoire HTBI primers produced the TCR beta libraries. TCRdb processed the multiplex PCR reads anew with MiXCR; each CDR3 protein has one entry. The repertoire holds roughly 500,000 distinct CDR3 sequences, with 12% as singletons. Time point: newly diagnosed GD, antithyroid drugs for less than 3 months. PBMCs were the source of the RNA used for TCR sequencing. There are many counts of this clonotype. Its antigen is as yet unknown. These data also featured in a second study, about T cells in Graves' hyperthyroidism and ophthalmopathy. From that report: Diagnosing involved the use of clinical symptoms, serum thyroxine and TRAb, thyroid ultrasound and orbital computed tomography. With the HTBI primer set, the TCR CDR3 went through a first round of RT-PCR.

The J gene is TRBJ1-4, the V gene TRBV30; 7 bases agree with TRBD1. Sample: peripheral blood mononuclear cells (PBMCs), taken at new diagnosis, from a patient treated with antithyroid drugs. This TCR derives from a woman younger than 45 with Graves disease. This CDR3 reads CACQTGARTNEKLFF. The CDR3 nucleotides are TGTGCCTGCCAAACAGGGGCCAGGACTAATGAAAAACTGTTTTTT.